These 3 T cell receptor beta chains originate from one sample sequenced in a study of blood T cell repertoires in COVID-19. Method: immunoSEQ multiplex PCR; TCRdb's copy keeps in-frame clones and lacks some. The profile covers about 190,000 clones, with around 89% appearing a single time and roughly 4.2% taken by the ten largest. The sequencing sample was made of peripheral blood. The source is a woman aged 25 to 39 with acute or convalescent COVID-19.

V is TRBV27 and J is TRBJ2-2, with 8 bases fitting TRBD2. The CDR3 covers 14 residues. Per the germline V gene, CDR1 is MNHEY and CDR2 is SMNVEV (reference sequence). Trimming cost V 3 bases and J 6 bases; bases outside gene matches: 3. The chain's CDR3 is CASSFFGRAGELFF. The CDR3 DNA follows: TGTGCCAGCAGTTTTTTCGGGAGGGCCGGGGAGCTGTTTTTT.

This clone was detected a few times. CDR3 sequence reads: CASSQNTNTEAFF. DNA for the CDR3: TGTGCCAGCAGCCAAAACACAAACACTGAAGCTTTCTTT. The gene calls are TRBV7-9 and TRBJ1-1; D gene ambiguous. Looked up from germline, CDR1 is SEHNR and CDR2 is FQNEAQ (reference sequence). Trimming removed 5 bases from V and 2 bases from J, with 9 bases in between. There are 13 residues in the CDR3.

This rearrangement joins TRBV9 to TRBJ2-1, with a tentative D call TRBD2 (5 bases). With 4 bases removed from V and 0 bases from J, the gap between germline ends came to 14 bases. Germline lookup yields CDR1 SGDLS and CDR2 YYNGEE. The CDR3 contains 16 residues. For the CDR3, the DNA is TGTGCCAGCAGCCTTACGTTTGGGAGCTCCTACAATGAGCAGTTCTTC. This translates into CASSLTFGSSYNEQFF.